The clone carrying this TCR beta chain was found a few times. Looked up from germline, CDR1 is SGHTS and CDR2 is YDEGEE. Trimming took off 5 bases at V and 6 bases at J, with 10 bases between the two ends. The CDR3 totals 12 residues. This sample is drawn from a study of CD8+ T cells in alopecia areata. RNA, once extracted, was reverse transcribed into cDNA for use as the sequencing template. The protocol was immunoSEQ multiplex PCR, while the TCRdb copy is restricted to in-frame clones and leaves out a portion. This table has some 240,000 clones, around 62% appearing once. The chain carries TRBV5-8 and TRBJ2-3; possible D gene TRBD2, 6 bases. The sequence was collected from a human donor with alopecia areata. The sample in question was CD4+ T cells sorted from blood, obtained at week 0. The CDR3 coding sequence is TGTGCCAGCAGGGAGGGAACCGATACGCAGTATTTT. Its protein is CASREGTDTQYF.